The next 26 T cell receptor beta chains were all read from a single sample in a study of shared clonotypes between healthy human individuals. Method: immunoSEQ multiplex PCR; TCRdb's copy keeps in-frame clones and lacks some. Of approximately 1.1 million clones detected, around three quarters appear once; the ten largest clones hold approximately 0.52%. Material: memory CD4+ T cells from PBMCs. Subset meaning: CD45RA-negative fraction. The receptors were gathered from a man younger than 35 in good health. Some clones in this sample may be carry-over from other donors' samples.

The chain uses TRBV18 and TRBJ2-7; D is unclear. Per germline, CDR1 KGHSH and CDR2 LQKENI. This CDR3 region has 14 residues. V shed 3 bases and J shed 2 bases, with 11 bases lying between them. The CDR3 DNA reads TGTGCCAGCTCACCCCCGCTCCGGACCTACGAGCAGTACTTC. Residues: CASSPPLRTYEQYF.

The chain is built from TRBV5-1 and TRBJ2-1, with TRBD2 matching 7 bases. The CDR3 contains 17 residues. Germline trimming cut 3 bases from V and 0 bases from J; bases unmatched to any gene: 9. The germline CDR1 and CDR2 sequences are SGHRS and YFSETQ. The CDR3 DNA reads TGCGCCAGCAGCTCCATGGAGACTAGCCTCTCCTACAATGAGCAGTTCTTC. This encodes CASSSMETSLSYNEQFF.

The CDR3 spells CASSLSGAFNYGYTF. The CDR3 DNA reads as TGTGCCAGCAGTTTGTCAGGGGCTTTTAACTATGGCTACACCTTC. The chain has TRBV28 and TRBJ1-2; the D gene is possibly TRBD1 (6 bases). The V end was cut by 3 bases, the J end by 1 base, with 12 bases between. Germline CDR1 is MDHEN and CDR2 is SYDVKM. The CDR3 totals 15 residues.

There are many counts of this clone. This rearrangement joins TRBV30 to TRBJ1-2; no definite D call. The V end was cut by 1 base, the J end by 7 bases, with 10 bases between. Germline lookup yields CDR1 GTSNPN and CDR2 SVGIG (reference sequence). The CDR3 loop spans 12 amino acids. This CDR3 reads CAWSARTSGYTF. As DNA, the CDR3 is TGTGCCTGGAGTGCCCGGACGAGTGGCTACACCTTC.

The chain has TRBV2 and TRBJ2-1; 12 nucleotides agree with TRBD1. This CDR3 has 15 residues. CDR1 is SNHLY and CDR2 is FYNNEI in the germline V gene. With 8 bases clipped from V and 8 bases from J, the junction kept 10 bases outside the gene matches. In nucleotides, the CDR3 is TGTGCCAGCGGCCGGGACAGGGGGCGCGGGGATGAGCAGTTCTTC. Residues: CASGRDRGRGDEQFF.

This clone was detected only once. This chain connects TRBV5-1 to TRBJ2-2, with D possibly TRBD1 on 5 matching bases. V lost 4 bases to trimming and J lost 6 bases, with 16 bases between them. Germline lookup yields CDR1 SGHRS and CDR2 YFSETQ. This CDR3 is built from 15 residues. The CDR3 reads CASSPNLGVAGELFF. CDR3 coding DNA: TGCGCCAGCAGCCCCAATCTAGGGGTGGCCGGGGAGCTGTTTTTT.

The chain couples TRBV7-2 to TRBJ2-3, with a weak D call TRBD2 (6 bases). The CDR3 length is 16 residues. The ends were cut back, 6 bases at V and 0 bases at J, with 16 bases in the middle. Looked up from germline, CDR1 is SGHTA and CDR2 is FQGNSA. The CDR3 DNA follows: TGTGCCAGCAGTCCTCACGCGGGACGGAGCACAGATACGCAGTATTTT. Protein product: CASSPHAGRSTDTQYF.

V usage is TRBV6-6 and J usage is TRBJ1-2; D gene unclear. V lost 6 bases, J lost 8 bases, and 25 bases lay in between. The CDR3 has 16 amino acids. Germline values: CDR1 MNHNY, CDR2 SVGAGI (reference sequence). The CDR3 DNA follows: TGTGCCAGCAGCAGCGCCGGGAACCTGTACGAGAGAGGCTACACCTTC. Its protein product is CASSSAGNLYERGYTF.

This clone is a singleton in its sample. The rearrangement links TRBV4-2 to TRBJ1-3; unclear D gene. V lost 3 bases and J lost 4, with 22 bases in between. Germline values: CDR1 LGHNA, CDR2 YNFKEQ. The CDR3 runs to 18 residues. This chain's CDR3 is CASSQKAQTFSLGNTIYF. CDR3 coding DNA: TGTGCCAGCAGCCAGAAGGCCCAGACATTTTCTCTCGGAAACACCATATATTTT.

The chain carries TRBV7-2 and TRBJ1-1, with 8 bases aligning to TRBD1. V was clipped by 1 base and J by 11 bases; unmatched bases: 18. This CDR3 region has 17 residues. Germline V lookup: CDR1 SGHTA, CDR2 FQGNSA. The CDR3 loop reads CASSLVAGQGQGGEAFF. Written as DNA, the CDR3 is TGTGCCAGCAGCTTAGTTGCCGGACAGGGTCAGGGCGGTGAGGCTTTCTTT. Combining the CDR3 with reference TRBV7-2 and TRBJ1-1 gives the whole variable domain GAGVSQSPSNKVTEKGKDVELRCDPISGHTALYWYRQSLGQGLEFLIYFQGNSAPDKSGLPSDRFSAERTGGSVSTLTIQRTQQEDSAVYLCASSLVAGQGQGGEAFFGQGTRLTVV.

The chain employs TRBV15 and TRBJ2-7, with D tentatively TRBD1 or TRBD2 (6 bases each). CDR1 LNHNV and CDR2 YYDKDF come from the germline V gene (reference sequence). The CDR3 is made up of 16 amino acids. V gave up 4 bases and J gave up 0 bases, with 16 bases separating them. In nucleotides, the CDR3 is TGTGCCACCAGCACGTCTACAGGGAGGAGCTCCTACGAGCAGTACTTC. Translating it yields CATSTSTGRSSYEQYF.

This clone has a handful of counts. This chain links TRBV19 with TRBJ2-5; TRBD1 is a possible D gene (5 bases). CDR3 size: 16 residues. With 1 base removed from V and 0 bases from J, the gap between germline ends came to 12 bases. Germline values: CDR1 LNHDA, CDR2 SQIVND (reference sequence). This chain's CDR3 is CASSIVAGSYQETQYF. CDR3 bases: TGTGCCAGTAGTATAGTGGCAGGGTCGTACCAAGAGACCCAGTACTTC.

The CDR3 sequence: CASSSQVPNTGELFF. Here the CDR3 DNA reads TGCGCCAGCAGCTCCCAGGTGCCGAACACCGGGGAGCTGTTTTTT. The chain carries TRBV5-1 and TRBJ2-2; D is unclear. The V gene lost 3 bases and the J gene lost 0 bases, with 9 bases spanning the gap. The CDR3 loop spans 15 amino acids. Germline CDR1 is SGHRS and CDR2 is YFSETQ.

Remarks on this clone: This same CDR3 is encoded by further DNA sequences in the sample. This chain links TRBV18 with TRBJ2-1, with D possibly being TRBD2 (6 bases). V shed 0 bases and J shed 6 bases, with 6 bases lying between them. This CDR3 has 13 amino acids. Germline V gene sequence: CDR1 KGHSH, CDR2 LQKENI. The DNA of the CDR3 is TGTGCCAGCTCACCACCGGGGGGCAATGAGCAGTTCTTC. As protein: CASSPPGGNEQFF.

CDR3: CASRVQGAFNQPQHF. The CDR3 nucleotides are TGTGCCAGCAGGGTACAGGGGGCCTTCAATCAGCCCCAGCATTTT. This chain connects TRBV2 to TRBJ1-5, with TRBD1 matching over 9 bases. Germline values: CDR1 SNHLY, CDR2 FYNNEI. The trim removed 6 bases at V and 3 bases at J, leaving 6 bases unmatched. This CDR3 contains 15 residues.

This clone was picked up many times. This chain joins TRBV10-3 and TRBJ2-7, with 10 bases that match TRBD1. The CDR3 runs 16 residues. CDR1 ENHRY and CDR2 SYGVKD come from the germline V gene. V was clipped by 6 bases and J by 2 bases; unmatched bases: 10. The CDR3 DNA follows: TGTGCCATCAGCGACCCGGGACAGGGGAACCCCTACGAGCAGTACTTC. Translating gives CAISDPGQGNPYEQYF.

The rearrangement uses TRBV11-2 and TRBJ1-2, with unresolved D. Germline V gene lookup returns CDR1 SGHAT and CDR2 FQNNGV. The CDR3 covers 14 residues. Trimming removed 1 base at V and 2 bases at J, with 8 bases between. CDR3: CASSLGAGNYGYTF. The CDR3 DNA is TGTGCCAGCAGCTTAGGGGCCGGGAACTATGGCTACACCTTC.

This clone was counted once. This rearrangement joins TRBV30 to TRBJ2-5, with 8 bases lining up with TRBD2. With 3 bases clipped from V and 4 bases from J, the junction kept 19 bases outside the gene matches. This CDR3 region has 18 residues. From germline, CDR1 is GTSNPN and CDR2 SVGIG (reference sequence). CDR3 coding DNA: TGTGCCTGGAGGGAAAAGAGGGCTAGCGGGCCTCCAGGAGAGACCCAGTACTTC. This gives the protein CAWREKRASGPPGETQYF.

V usage is TRBV25-1 and J usage is TRBJ2-3, with D hard to call. Trimming removed 3 bases at V and 2 bases at J, with 9 bases between. There are 14 residues in the CDR3. CDR1 is MGHDK and CDR2 is SYGVNS in the germline V gene. This CDR3 reads CASSDLRSTDTQYF. The CDR3 DNA reads as TGTGCCAGCAGTGACCTCAGGTCCACAGATACGCAGTATTTT. Combining the CDR3 with reference TRBV25-1 and TRBJ2-3 gives the whole variable domain EADIYQTPRYLVIGTGKKITLECSQTMGHDKMYWYQQDPGMELHLIHYSYGVNSTEKGDLSSESTVSRIRTEHFPLTLESARPSHTSQYLCASSDLRSTDTQYFGPGTRLTVL.

The V and J genes are TRBV25-1 and TRBJ1-2, with no clear D. There are 12 residues in the CDR3. Germline CDR1 MGHDK, CDR2 SYGVNS. The germline V and J ends were trimmed by 3 bases and 4 bases, with 6 bases remaining between them. Here the CDR3 reads CASSEAPYGYTF. CDR3 nucleotides: TGTGCCAGCAGTGAGGCCCCCTATGGCTACACCTTC.

The J gene is TRBJ1-5, the V gene TRBV6-7; TRBD1 aligns across 7 bases. TRBV6-7 is an ORF for which the function is uncertain. V dropped 0 bases and J dropped 7; count of bases not matched to a gene: 24. The CDR3 runs to 21 residues. DNA for the CDR3: TGTGCCAGCAGTTACTCGAAGTCCCCAACCGTCCGGACAGGCGGACGCCAGCCCCAGCATTTT. Its protein is CASSYSKSPTVRTGGRQPQHF.

V and J are TRBV5-4 and TRBJ1-2, with D possibly matching TRBD1 (5 bases). This CDR3 is 14 amino acids long. Germline CDR1 is SGHNT and CDR2 is YYREEE (reference sequence). Trimming shortened V by 0 bases and J by 6 bases, and 12 bases separated the two germline ends. Here the CDR3 DNA reads TGTGCCAGCAGCTTGGCGGGGGGGGTCGATGGCTACACCTTC. Protein product: CASSLAGGVDGYTF. The entire variable domain, with the rest obtained from reference TRBV5-4 and TRBJ1-2, is as follows: ETGVTQSPTHLIKTRGQQVTLRCSSQSGHNTVSWYQQALGQGPQFIFQYYREEENGRGNFPPRFSGLQFPNYSSELNVNALELDDSALYLCASSLAGGVDGYTFGSGTRLTVV.

The V and J genes are TRBV7-3 and TRBJ2-4; 8 bases align to TRBD1. The trim removed 0 bases at V and 8 bases at J, leaving 6 bases unmatched. Germline V CDR1 and CDR2: SGHTA, FQGTGA. CDR3 length equals 15 residues. CDR3 coding DNA: TGTGCCAGCAGCTTAACGAGGACAGGGCAGGACATTCAGTACTTC. Protein product: CASSLTRTGQDIQYF.

V usage is TRBV28 and J usage is TRBJ1-1; D remains ambiguous. Trimming removed 6 bases at V and 11 bases at J, with 16 bases between. Germline CDR1 is MDHEN and CDR2 is SYDVKM. The CDR3 extends over 12 amino acids. CDR3 DNA sequence: TGTGCCAGCAGCCCCATGGCGCCGAAGGCTTTCTTT. Protein: CASSPMAPKAFF.

This clone was detected only a few times. In nucleotides, the CDR3 is TGTGCCAGCAGCTTGTTCCAGCGCAAAGCCTACGAGCAGTACTTC. As protein: CASSLFQRKAYEQYF. This chain connects TRBV5-5 to TRBJ2-7; D remains ambiguous. Germline assignment: CDR1 SGHKS and CDR2 YYEKEE (reference sequence). The V end was cut by 1 base, the J end by 2 bases, with 13 bases between. CDR3 size: 15 residues.

With respect to this clone: This specimen includes other DNA sequences encoding the same CDR3. The rearrangement joins TRBV15 to TRBJ2-7; TRBD2 agrees at 12 bases. The germline V gene has CDR1 LNHNV and CDR2 YYDKDF (reference sequence). The CDR3 covers 14 residues. V was clipped by 3 bases and J by 4 bases; unmatched bases: 1. The CDR3 here is CATSRTSGSYEQYF. Written as DNA, the CDR3 is TGTGCCACCAGCAGGACTAGCGGGAGTTACGAGCAGTACTTC. The full variable domain, with the rest looked up from reference TRBV15 and TRBJ2-7, is DAMVIQNPRYQVTQFGKPVTLSCSQTLNHNVMYWYQQKSSQAPKLLFHYYDKDFNNEADTPDNFQSRRPNTSFCFLDIRSPGLGDTAMYLCATSRTSGSYEQYFGPGTRLTVT.